This T cell receptor beta chain comes out of a study of control samples from healthy donors and cancer patients. Sequenced by immunoSEQ multiplex PCR; TCRdb stores in-frame clones only, minus some. Among about 160,000 clones listed, roughly 95% were seen once. The sequence was collected from a woman under 40 in good health. What was sequenced was blood.

CDR3 nucleotides: TGTGCCAGCAGTGAATATGCGGGGGGAACCTACAATGAGCAGTTCTTC. Its translation: CASSEYAGGTYNEQFF. The rearrangement uses TRBV25-1 and TRBJ2-1, with 8 bases matching TRBD2. The CDR3 sequence is 16 residues long. CDR1 MGHDK and CDR2 SYGVNS come from the germline V gene. V shed 0 bases and J 2 bases; nucleotides not matched to a gene: 3.